Listed below are T cell receptor beta chains from one sample, sequenced in a study of blood T cell repertoires in COVID-19. Clones were sequenced by immunoSEQ multiplex PCR, and TCRdb holds only the in-frame ones, with some missing. The sample shows 120,000 or so clones, around four fifths of them seen only once. The sequenced material came from peripheral blood. The receptors stem from a man at least 80 years old with active or convalescent COVID-19. Each CDR3 is given with its conserved first and last residue. D genes are given only for firm matches. Clone size, where shown, is once, few, many, or a class for clones that have expanded.

V gene	J gene	clone size	D gene	CDR3 protein	CDR3 DNA
TRBV7-8	TRBJ2-1	NA	NA	CASSRVNEQFF	TGTGCCAGCAGCCGCGTCAATGAGCAGTTCTTC
TRBV7-2	TRBJ1-4	NA	TRBD1	CASSRGQVATNEKLFF	TGTGCCAGCAGCCGCGGACAGGTAGCAACTAATGAAAAACTGTTTTTT
TRBV3-1/TRBV3-2	TRBJ2-3	NA	NA	CASSSRGTDTQYF	TGTGCCAGCAGTAGCAGGGGCACAGATACGCAGTATTTT
TRBV2	TRBJ1-2	NA	TRBD1	CASRATGAINYGYTF	TGTGCCAGCAGAGCGACAGGGGCGATAAACTATGGCTACACCTTC
TRBV29-1	TRBJ1-1	few	NA	CSVEDLQGLYTEAFF	TGCAGCGTTGAAGATCTTCAGGGTTTATACACTGAAGCTTTCTTT
TRBV6-5	TRBJ1-4	once	NA	CASSTNKGEKLFF	TGTGCCAGCAGCACAAACAAGGGGGAAAAACTGTTTTTT
TRBV7-2	TRBJ1-5	few	NA	CASSPEAGVGNQPQHF	TGTGCCAGCAGCCCTGAGGCAGGGGTTGGCAATCAGCCCCAGCATTTT
TRBV7-3	TRBJ2-7	NA	TRBD2	CASSLQRGYEQYF	TGTGCCAGCAGCTTACAGCGGGGCTACGAGCAGTACTTC
TRBV6-5	TRBJ2-7	NA	TRBD2	CASSSTSGGSNEQYF	TGTGCCAGCAGTTCGACTAGCGGGGGGAGTAACGAGCAGTACTTC
TRBV7-9	TRBJ1-5	NA	NA	CASSLAGVDQPQHF	TGTGCCAGCAGCTTAGCAGGGGTGGATCAGCCCCAGCATTTT
TRBV20-1	TRBJ2-5	few	NA	CSASPGETQYF	TGCAGTGCTAGTCCGGGGGAGACCCAGTACTTC
TRBV4-1	TRBJ2-1	NA	NA	CASRDWSSYNEQFF	TGCGCCAGTAGGGACTGGAGCTCCTACAATGAGCAGTTCTTC
TRBV13	TRBJ1-6	NA	NA	CASSLGDLAAPLHF	TGTGCCAGCAGCTTAGGCGATCTGGCGGCACCCCTCCACTTT
TRBV2	TRBJ2-1	NA	TRBD2	CASSLAGQRIF	TGTGCCAGCAGCCTAGCGGGGCAGCGGATCTTC
TRBV6-5	TRBJ1-2	once	NA	CASSYTQLTGYTF	TGTGCCAGCAGTTACACACAGCTTACGGGCTACACCTTC
TRBV12-3/TRBV12-4	TRBJ1-3	few	TRBD1	CASGTGLATIYF	TGTGCCAGTGGGACAGGGTTGGCCACCATATATTTT
TRBV27	TRBJ2-1	NA	TRBD2	CASSSLAGALYNEQFF	TGTGCCAGCAGTTCACTAGCGGGGGCGCTCTACAATGAGCAGTTCTTC
TRBV5-4	TRBJ1-1	NA	NA	CASSPQRGGTEAFF	TGTGCCAGCAGCCCCCAAAGGGGAGGAACTGAAGCTTTCTTT
TRBV7-9	TRBJ1-4	NA	TRBD1	CASSGTQGLDEKLFF	TGTGCCAGCAGCGGAACACAGGGGCTGGATGAAAAACTGTTTTTT
TRBV7-2	TRBJ1-3	NA	NA	CASSFPPTGTIYF	TGTGCCAGCAGCTTCCCCCCAACGGGCACCATATATTTT
TRBV2	TRBJ2-1	NA	TRBD2	CASSRLAGGYNEQFF	TGTGCCAGCAGTCGACTAGCGGGCGGCTACAATGAGCAGTTCTTC
TRBV9	TRBJ2-1	NA	TRBD1	CASSVDQGVYEQFF	TGTGCCAGCAGCGTCGATCAGGGGGTCTATGAGCAGTTCTTC
TRBV7-2	TRBJ1-2	once	TRBD1	CASSVPGGYGYTF	TGTGCCAGCAGCGTCCCAGGGGGCTATGGCTACACCTTC
TRBV19	TRBJ1-2	NA	NA	CASTSTHGQTTAGYTF	TGTGCCAGTACCTCTACTCACGGACAGACCACCGCTGGCTACACCTTC
TRBV18	TRBJ2-1	NA	NA	CASSGKGLGYEQFF	TGTGCCAGCTCCGGAAAGGGGCTAGGTTATGAGCAGTTCTTC
TRBV27	TRBJ1-5	NA	NA	CASMDDRYNQPQHF	TGTGCCAGCATGGACGACAGATACAATCAGCCCCAGCATTTT
TRBV7-3	TRBJ2-7	NA	TRBD1	CASSSGTALSYEQYF	TGTGCCAGCAGCTCCGGGACAGCGCTATCCTACGAGCAGTACTTC